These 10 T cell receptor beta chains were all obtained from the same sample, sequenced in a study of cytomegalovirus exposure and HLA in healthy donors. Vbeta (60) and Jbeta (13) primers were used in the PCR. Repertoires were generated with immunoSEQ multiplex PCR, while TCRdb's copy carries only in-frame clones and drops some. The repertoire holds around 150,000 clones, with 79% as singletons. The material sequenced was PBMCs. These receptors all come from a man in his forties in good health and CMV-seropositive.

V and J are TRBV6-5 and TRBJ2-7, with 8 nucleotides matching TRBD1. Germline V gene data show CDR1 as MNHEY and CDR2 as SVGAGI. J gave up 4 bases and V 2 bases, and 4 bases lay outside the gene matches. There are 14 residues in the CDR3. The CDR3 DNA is TGTGCCAGCAGTTACCTGACAGGGGAATACGAGCAGTACTTC. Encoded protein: CASSYLTGEYEQYF.

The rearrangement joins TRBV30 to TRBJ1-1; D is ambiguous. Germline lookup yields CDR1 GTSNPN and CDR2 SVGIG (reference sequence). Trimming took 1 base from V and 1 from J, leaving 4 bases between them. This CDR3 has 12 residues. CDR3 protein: CAWSAGNTEAFF. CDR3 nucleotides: TGTGCCTGGAGTGCCGGGAACACTGAAGCTTTCTTT.

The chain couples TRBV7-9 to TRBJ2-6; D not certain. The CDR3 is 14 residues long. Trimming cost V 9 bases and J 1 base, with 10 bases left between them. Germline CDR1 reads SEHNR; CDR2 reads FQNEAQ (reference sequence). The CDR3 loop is CASTDTSGANVLTF. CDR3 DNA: TGTGCCAGTACTGACACTTCTGGGGCCAACGTCCTGACTTTC.

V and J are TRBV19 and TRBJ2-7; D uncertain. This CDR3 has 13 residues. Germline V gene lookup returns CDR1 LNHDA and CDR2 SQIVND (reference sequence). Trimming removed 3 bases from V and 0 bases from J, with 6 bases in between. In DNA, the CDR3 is TGTGCCAGTAGTATGACACCCTCCTACGAGCAGTACTTC. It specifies CASSMTPSYEQYF.

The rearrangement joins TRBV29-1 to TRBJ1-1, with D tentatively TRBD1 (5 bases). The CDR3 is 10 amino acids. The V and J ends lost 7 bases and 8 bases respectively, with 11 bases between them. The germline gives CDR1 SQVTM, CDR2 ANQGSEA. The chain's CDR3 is CSGGGAEAFF. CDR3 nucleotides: TGCAGCGGGGGGGGTGCCGAAGCTTTCTTT.

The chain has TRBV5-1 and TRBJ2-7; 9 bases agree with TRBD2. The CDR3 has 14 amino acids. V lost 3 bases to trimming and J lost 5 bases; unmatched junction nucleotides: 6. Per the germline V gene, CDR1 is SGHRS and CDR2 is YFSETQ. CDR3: CASSWPGLADEQYF. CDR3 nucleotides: TGCGCCAGCAGCTGGCCGGGACTAGCCGACGAGCAGTACTTC.

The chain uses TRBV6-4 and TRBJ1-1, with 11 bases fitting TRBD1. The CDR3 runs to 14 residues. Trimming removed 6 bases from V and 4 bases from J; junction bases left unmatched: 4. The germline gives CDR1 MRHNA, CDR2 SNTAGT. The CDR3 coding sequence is TGTGCCAGCAGCCCCGGGACAGGGGGCACTGAAGCTTTCTTT. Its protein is CASSPGTGGTEAFF.

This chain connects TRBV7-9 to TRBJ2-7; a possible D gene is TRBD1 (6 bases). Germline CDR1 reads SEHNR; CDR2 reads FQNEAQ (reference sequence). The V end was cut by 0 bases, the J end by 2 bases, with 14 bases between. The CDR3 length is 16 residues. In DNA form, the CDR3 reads TGTGCCAGCAGCTTAGCAGAAAGGGACACGACCTACGAGCAGTACTTC. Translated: CASSLAERDTTYEQYF.

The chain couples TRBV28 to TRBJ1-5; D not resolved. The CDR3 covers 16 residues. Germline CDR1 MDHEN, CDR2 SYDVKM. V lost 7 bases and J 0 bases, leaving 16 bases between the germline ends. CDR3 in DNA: TGTGCCAGCATACGAGCGCTAGAATATAGCAATCAGCCCCAGCATTTT. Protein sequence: CASIRALEYSNQPQHF.

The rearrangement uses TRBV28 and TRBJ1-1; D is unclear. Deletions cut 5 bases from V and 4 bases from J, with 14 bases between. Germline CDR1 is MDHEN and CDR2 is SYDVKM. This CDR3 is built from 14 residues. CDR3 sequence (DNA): TGTGCCAGCAGTCGGGGTGGGGAGGCCACTGAAGCTTTCTTT. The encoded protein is CASSRGGEATEAFF.